This TCR beta chain is drawn from a study of cytomegalovirus exposure and HLA in healthy donors. This clone has only a few counts. The PCR was carried out with 60 Vbeta primers and 13 Jbeta primers. The assay was immunoSEQ multiplex PCR, and TCRdb's table has in-frame clones only and misses some. The table lists fewer than 250,000 clones, around 75% of them singletons, with 1.5% to 2% in the top ten. Deletions cut 0 bases from V and 6 bases from J, with 10 bases between. Germline CDR1 is SGDLS and CDR2 is YYNGEE. CDR3 length: 13 amino acids. The genes are TRBV9 and TRBJ2-7, with a tentative D call TRBD2 (6 bases). This receptor was taken from a woman under 40 in good health and CMV-seronegative. The sequenced material came from PBMCs. CDR3 DNA sequence: TGTGCCAGCAGCGTAGGGCAGGGAGGCGAGCAGTACTTC. This translates into CASSVGQGGEQYF.